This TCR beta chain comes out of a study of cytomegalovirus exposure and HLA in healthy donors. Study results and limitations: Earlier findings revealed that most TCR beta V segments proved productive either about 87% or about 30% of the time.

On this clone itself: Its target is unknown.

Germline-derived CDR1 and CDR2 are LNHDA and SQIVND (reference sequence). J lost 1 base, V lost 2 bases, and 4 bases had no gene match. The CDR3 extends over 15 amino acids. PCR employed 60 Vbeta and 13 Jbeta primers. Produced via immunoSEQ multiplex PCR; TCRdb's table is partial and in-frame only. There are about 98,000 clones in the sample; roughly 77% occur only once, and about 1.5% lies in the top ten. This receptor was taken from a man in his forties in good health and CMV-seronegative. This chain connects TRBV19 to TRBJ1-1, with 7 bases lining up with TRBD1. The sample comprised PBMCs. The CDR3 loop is CASSIIQGRNTEAFF. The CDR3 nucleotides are TGTGCCAGTAGTATAATACAGGGGCGGAACACTGAAGCTTTCTTT.